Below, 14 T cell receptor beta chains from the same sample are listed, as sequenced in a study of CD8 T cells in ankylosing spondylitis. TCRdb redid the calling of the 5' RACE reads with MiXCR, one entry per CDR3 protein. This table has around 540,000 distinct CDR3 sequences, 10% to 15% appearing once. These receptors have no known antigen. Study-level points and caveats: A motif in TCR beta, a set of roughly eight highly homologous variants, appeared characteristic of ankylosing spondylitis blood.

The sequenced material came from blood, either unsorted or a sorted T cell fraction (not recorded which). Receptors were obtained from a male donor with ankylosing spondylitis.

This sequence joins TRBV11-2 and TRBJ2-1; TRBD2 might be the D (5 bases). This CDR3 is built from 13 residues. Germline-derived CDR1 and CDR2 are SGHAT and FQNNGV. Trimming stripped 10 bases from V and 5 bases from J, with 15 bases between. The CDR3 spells CAISRLANNEQFF. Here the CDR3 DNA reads TGTGCCATCTCACGGCTAGCCAACAATGAGCAGTTCTTC.

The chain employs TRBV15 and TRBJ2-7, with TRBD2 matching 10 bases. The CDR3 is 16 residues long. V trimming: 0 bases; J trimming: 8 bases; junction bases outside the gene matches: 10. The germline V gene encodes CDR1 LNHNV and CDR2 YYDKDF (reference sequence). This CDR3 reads CATSRDQASGGLKQYF. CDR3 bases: TGTGCCACCAGCAGAGATCAGGCTAGCGGGGGTTTAAAGCAGTACTTC.

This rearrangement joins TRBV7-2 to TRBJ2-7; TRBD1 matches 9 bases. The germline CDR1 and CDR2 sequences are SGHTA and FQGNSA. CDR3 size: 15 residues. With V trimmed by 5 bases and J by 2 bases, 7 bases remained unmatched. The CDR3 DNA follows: TGTGCCAGCAGCGTGAGACAGGGGGATCCCTACGAGCAGTACTTC. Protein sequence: CASSVRQGDPYEQYF. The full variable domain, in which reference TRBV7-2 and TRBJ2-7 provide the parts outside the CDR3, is GAGVSQSPSNKVTEKGKDVELRCDPISGHTALYWYRQSLGQGLEFLIYFQGNSAPDKSGLPSDRFSAERTGGSVSTLTIQRTQQEDSAVYLCASSVRQGDPYEQYFGPGTRLTVT.

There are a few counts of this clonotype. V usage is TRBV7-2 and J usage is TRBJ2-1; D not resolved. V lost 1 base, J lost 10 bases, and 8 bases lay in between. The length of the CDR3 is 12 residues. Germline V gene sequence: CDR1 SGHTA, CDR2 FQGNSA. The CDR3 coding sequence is TGTGCCAGCAGCTTAGACTGGTCGGAGCAGTTCTTC. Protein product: CASSLDWSEQFF.

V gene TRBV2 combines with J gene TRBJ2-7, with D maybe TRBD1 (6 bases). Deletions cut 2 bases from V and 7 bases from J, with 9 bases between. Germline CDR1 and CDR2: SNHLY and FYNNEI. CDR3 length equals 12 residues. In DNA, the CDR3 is TGTGCCAGCAGTGAAACAGGGAATGAGCAGTACGTC. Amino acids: CASSETGNEQYV.

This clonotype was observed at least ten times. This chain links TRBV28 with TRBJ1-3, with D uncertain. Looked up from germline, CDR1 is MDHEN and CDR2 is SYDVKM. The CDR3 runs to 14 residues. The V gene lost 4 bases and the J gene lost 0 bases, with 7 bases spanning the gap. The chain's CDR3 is CASSWRNSGNTIYF. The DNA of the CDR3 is TGTGCCAGCAGTTGGAGGAACTCTGGAAACACCATATATTTT.

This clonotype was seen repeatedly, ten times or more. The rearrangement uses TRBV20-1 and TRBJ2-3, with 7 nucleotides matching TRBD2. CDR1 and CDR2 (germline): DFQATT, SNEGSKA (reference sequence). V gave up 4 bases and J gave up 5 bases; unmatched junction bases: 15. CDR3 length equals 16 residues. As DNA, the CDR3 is TGCAGTGCTATCGGCGTGGGAGGGTATGAAGGAGATACGCAGTATTTT. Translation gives CSAIGVGGYEGDTQYF.

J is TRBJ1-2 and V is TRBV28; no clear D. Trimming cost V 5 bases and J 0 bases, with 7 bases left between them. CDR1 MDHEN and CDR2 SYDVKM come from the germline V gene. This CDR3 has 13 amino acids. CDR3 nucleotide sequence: TGTGCCAGCAGTCAGAATACTAACTATGGCTACACCTTC. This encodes CASSQNTNYGYTF.

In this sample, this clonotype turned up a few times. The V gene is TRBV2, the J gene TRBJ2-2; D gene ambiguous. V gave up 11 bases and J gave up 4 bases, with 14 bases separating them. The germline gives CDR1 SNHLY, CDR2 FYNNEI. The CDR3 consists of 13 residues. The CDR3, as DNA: TGTGCCCACCTGAAAATCCGCACCGGGGAGCTGTTTTTT. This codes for CAHLKIRTGELFF. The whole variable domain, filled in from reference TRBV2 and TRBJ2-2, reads EPEVTQTPSHQVTQMGQEVILRCVPISNHLYFYWYRQILGQKVEFLVSFYNNEISEKSEIFDDQFSVERPDGSNFTLKIRSTKLEDSAMYFCAHLKIRTGELFFGEGSRLTVL.

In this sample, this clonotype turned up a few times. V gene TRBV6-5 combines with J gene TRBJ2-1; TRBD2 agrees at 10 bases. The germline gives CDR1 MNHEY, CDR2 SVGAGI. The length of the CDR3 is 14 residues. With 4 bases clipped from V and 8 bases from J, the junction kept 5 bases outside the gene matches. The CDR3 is CASSLGLALHEQFF. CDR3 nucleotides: TGTGCCAGCAGTTTGGGACTAGCGCTCCATGAGCAGTTCTTC.

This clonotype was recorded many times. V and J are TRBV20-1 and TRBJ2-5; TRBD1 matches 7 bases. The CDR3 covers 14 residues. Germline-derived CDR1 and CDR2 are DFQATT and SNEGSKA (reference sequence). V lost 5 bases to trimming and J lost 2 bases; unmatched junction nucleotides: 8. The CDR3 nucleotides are TGCAGTGCTCGTCTTGCGACAGGGCAAGAGACCCAGTACTTC. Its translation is CSARLATGQETQYF.

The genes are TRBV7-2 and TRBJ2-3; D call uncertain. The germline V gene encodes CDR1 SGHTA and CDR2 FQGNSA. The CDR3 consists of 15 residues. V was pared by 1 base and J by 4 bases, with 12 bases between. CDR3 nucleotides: TGTGCCAGCAGCTTAGTTTTATCCAACGCAGATACGCAGTATTTT. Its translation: CASSLVLSNADTQYF. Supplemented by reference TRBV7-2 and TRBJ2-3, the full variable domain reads GAGVSQSPSNKVTEKGKDVELRCDPISGHTALYWYRQSLGQGLEFLIYFQGNSAPDKSGLPSDRFSAERTGGSVSTLTIQRTQQEDSAVYLCASSLVLSNADTQYFGPGTRLTVL.

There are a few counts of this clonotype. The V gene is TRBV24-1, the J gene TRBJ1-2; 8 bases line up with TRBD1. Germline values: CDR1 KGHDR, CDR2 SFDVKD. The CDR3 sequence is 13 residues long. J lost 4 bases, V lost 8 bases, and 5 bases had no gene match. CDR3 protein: CATTDREGYGYTF. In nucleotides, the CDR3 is TGTGCCACCACGGACAGGGAGGGCTATGGCTACACCTTC.

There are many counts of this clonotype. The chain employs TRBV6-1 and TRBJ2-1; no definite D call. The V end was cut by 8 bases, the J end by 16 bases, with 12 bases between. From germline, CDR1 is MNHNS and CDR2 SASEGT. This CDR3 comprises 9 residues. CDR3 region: CASGNLLFF. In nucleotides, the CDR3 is TGTGCCAGCGGGAACCTCCTCTTCTTC.